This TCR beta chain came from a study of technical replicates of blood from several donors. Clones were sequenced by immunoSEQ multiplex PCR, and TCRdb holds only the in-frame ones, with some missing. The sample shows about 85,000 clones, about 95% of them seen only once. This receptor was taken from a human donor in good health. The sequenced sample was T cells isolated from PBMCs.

CDR3 residues: CASSLGPGEPHNEQFF. The DNA of the CDR3 is TGTGCCAGCAGCTTAGGCCCGGGAGAGCCCCACAATGAGCAGTTCTTC. V and J are TRBV7-2 and TRBJ2-1, with a weak D call TRBD2 (6 bases). The CDR3 totals 16 residues. Per germline, CDR1 SGHTA and CDR2 FQGNSA. V lost 1 base and J lost 5, with 15 bases in between.